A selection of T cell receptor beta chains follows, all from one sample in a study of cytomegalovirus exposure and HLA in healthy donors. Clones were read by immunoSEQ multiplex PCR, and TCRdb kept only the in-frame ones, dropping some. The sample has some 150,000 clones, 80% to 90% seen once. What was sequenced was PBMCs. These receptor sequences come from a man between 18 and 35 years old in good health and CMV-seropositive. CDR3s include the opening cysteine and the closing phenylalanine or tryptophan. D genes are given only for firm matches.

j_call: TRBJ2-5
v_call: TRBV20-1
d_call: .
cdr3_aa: CSAPNGETQYF

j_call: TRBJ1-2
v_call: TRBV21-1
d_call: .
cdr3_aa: CASYRDRVHGYTF

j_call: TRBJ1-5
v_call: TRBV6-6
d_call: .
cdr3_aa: CASTTEGWPQHF

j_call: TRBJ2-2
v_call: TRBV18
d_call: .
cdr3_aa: CASSPQEGQSGELFF

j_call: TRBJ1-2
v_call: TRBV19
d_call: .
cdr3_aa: CASSPPRIWFNYGYTF

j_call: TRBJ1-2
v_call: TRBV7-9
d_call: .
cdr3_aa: CASSSIPRGYGYTF

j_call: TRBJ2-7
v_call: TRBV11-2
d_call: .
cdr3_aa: CASSSNTGEQYF

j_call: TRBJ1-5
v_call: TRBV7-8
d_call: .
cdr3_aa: CASSLTRGSDQPQHF

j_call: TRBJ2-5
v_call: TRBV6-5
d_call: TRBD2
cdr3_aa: CASSYRTSGSGAQYF

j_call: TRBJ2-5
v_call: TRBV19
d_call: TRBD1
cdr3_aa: CASSIRQGETQYF

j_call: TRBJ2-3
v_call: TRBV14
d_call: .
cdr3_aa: CASSRTLIRGLDTQYF

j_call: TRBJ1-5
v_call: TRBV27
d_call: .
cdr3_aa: CASSPGQSNQPQHF

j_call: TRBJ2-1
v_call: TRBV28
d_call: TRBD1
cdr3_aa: CASISVGTGYNEQFF

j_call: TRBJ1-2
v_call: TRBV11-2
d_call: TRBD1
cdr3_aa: CASSPGTGVYGYTF

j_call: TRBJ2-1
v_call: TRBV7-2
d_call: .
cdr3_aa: CASSVSGYNEQFF

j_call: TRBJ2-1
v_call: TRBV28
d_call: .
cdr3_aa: CASSPLSGTVYNEQFF